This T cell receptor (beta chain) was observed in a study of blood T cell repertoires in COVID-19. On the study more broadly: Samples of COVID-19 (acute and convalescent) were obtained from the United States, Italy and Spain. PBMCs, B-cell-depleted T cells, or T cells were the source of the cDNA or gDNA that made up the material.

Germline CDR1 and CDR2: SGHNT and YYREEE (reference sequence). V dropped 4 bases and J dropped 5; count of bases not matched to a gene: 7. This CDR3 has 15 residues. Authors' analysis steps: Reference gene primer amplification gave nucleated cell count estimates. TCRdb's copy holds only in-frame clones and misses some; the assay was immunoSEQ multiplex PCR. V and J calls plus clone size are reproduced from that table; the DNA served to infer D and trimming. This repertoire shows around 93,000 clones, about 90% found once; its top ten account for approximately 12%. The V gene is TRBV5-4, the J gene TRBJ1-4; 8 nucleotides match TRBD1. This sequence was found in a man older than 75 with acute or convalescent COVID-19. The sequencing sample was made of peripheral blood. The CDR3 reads CASSPTGEANEKLFF. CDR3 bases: TGTGCCAGCAGCCCGACAGGGGAGGCGAATGAAAAACTGTTTTTT. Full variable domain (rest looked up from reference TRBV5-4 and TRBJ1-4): ETGVTQSPTHLIKTRGQQVTLRCSSQSGHNTVSWYQQALGQGPQFIFQYYREEENGRGNFPPRFSGLQFPNYSSELNVNALELDDSALYLCASSPTGEANEKLFFGSGTQLSVL.